These T cell receptor beta chains were read from a single sample in a study of blood T cell repertoires in COVID-19. This table comes from immunoSEQ multiplex PCR, and its TCRdb copy is limited to in-frame clones, with some not included. The sample has more than 200,000 clones, 70% to 90% seen once; the top ten hold approximately 5.3%. Sequencing was performed on peripheral blood. These receptors were collected from a woman aged 55 to 70 with COVID-19, enrolled during active disease. The CDR3 runs from the conserved cysteine through the conserved F or W. The D gene is left open where the match is weak. Some rows mark clone size as missing; the rest say once, few, many or name a class of expanded clone.

TRBD1,TRBJ2-3,.,TRBV24-1,TGTGCCACCAGTGACTCTCGGGACAGGGAAAGGGATACGCAGTATTTT,CATSDSRDRERDTQYF
.,TRBJ2-7,.,TRBV7-2,TGTGCCAGCAGTCCGATAGCTGGATCCTACGAGCAGTACTTC,CASSPIAGSYEQYF
TRBD2,TRBJ2-1,.,TRBV27,TGTGCCAGCAGCCCTCGGGCTAGCGGGGGCAATGAGCAGTTCTTC,CASSPRASGGNEQFF
TRBD1,TRBJ2-7,.,TRBV5-4,TGTGCCAGCAGCCAAAGGACAGGGTGGGTCTACGAGCAGTACTTC,CASSQRTGWVYEQYF
.,TRBJ1-6,.,TRBV11-2,TGTGCCAGCAGCCGGAGGGCAGGGAACCCACAATCACCCCTCCACTTT,CASSRRAGNPQSPLHF
TRBD2,TRBJ2-5,.,TRBV4-2,TGTGCCAGCAGCCACGTAGGGGAGGGTCAAGAGACCCAGTACTTC,CASSHVGEGQETQYF
TRBD1,TRBJ2-7,.,TRBV18,TGTGCCAGCTCACCACGGGACAGGGGGCCCCACGAGCAGTACTTC,CASSPRDRGPHEQYF
.,TRBJ2-3,once,TRBV11-3,TGTGCCAGCAGCTTAGGGGCCTCCACAGATACGCAGTATTTT,CASSLGASTDTQYF
.,TRBJ2-5,.,TRBV7-9,TGTGCCAGCAGCCCGCCGGGGGTTGCGGGCGGGCAAGAGACCCAGTACTTC,CASSPPGVAGGQETQYF
.,TRBJ1-5,.,TRBV12-3/TRBV12-4,TGTGCCAGCAGCCCCCGGAATCAGCCCCAGCATTTT,CASSPRNQPQHF